Shown below are 25 T cell receptor beta chains from a single sample sequenced in a study of T cells in Graves' hyperthyroidism and ophthalmopathy. TCR beta CDR3 regions were amplified from RNA. HTBI primers were the set used in a first-round RT-PCR of the TCR CDR3. TCRdb reanalysed the multiplex PCR reads using MiXCR and keeps one entry per CDR3 protein. The sample has fewer than 400,000 distinct CDR3 sequences, approximately 25% seen once. Sequenced sample: blood. The source of these receptors is a man aged 45-60 years with Graves' hyperthyroidism.

Many counts were recorded for this clonotype. The genes are TRBV24-1 and TRBJ1-1; no firm D call. V lost 2 bases to trimming and J lost 4 bases, with 7 bases between them. From germline, CDR1 is KGHDR and CDR2 SFDVKD. This CDR3 has 13 amino acids. The chain's CDR3 is CATSDSWSTEAFF. CDR3 DNA sequence: TGTGCCACCAGTGATTCCTGGAGCACTGAAGCTTTCTTT.

The genes are TRBV19 and TRBJ2-6; 10 bases fit TRBD1. The length of the CDR3 is 18 residues. The germline gives CDR1 LNHDA, CDR2 SQIVND (reference sequence). Trimming removed 6 bases from V and 2 bases from J; junction bases left unmatched: 10. The DNA for the CDR3 is TGTGCCAGTAGACGACAGGGGGCGTACCTGGCTGGGGCCAACGTCCTGACTTTC. Translation: CASRRQGAYLAGANVLTF.

This clonotype was counted ten times or more. This chain uses TRBV7-6 with TRBJ2-1; no definite D call. Trimming removed 6 bases at V and 5 bases at J, with 5 bases between. CDR1 SGHVS and CDR2 FNYEAQ come from the germline V gene. This CDR3 region has 11 residues. For the CDR3, the DNA is TGTGCCAGCAGTCTTAACAATGAGCAGTTCTTC. Residues: CASSLNNEQFF.

This clonotype has a handful of counts. The chain has TRBV5-1 and TRBJ1-2; D not certain. CDR1 SGHRS and CDR2 YFSETQ come from the germline V gene. This CDR3 region has 14 residues. V was clipped by 0 bases and J by 0 bases, with 6 bases between them. This CDR3 reads CASSLDPSNYGYTF. CDR3 in DNA: TGCGCCAGCAGCTTGGACCCATCTAACTATGGCTACACCTTC.

Only a few counts were recorded for this clonotype. The chain has TRBV18 and TRBJ2-2, with D uncertain. V shed 3 bases and J shed 1 base, with 15 bases lying between them. The CDR3 contains 17 residues. Germline CDR1 and CDR2: KGHSH and LQKENI. The CDR3 sequence: CASSPLRSYRNTGELFF. As DNA, the CDR3 is TGTGCCAGCTCACCGCTTAGAAGCTACCGGAACACCGGGGAGCTGTTTTTT.

This clonotype was recorded a few times. The chain recombines TRBV6-1 with TRBJ2-3, with 7 bases aligning to TRBD2. The V gene's germline CDR1 is MNHNS and CDR2 SASEGT. CDR3 size: 15 residues. V dropped 8 bases and J dropped 0; count of bases not matched to a gene: 8. DNA of the CDR3: TGTGCCAGCTCCGGGACTACCATAAGCACAGATACGCAGTATTTT. Translation gives CASSGTTISTDTQYF.

The chain links TRBV6-1 to TRBJ2-1; 8 nucleotides align to TRBD2. Germline values: CDR1 MNHNS, CDR2 SASEGT. The junction had 8 bases not matched to a gene; V was cut back by 11 bases and J by 2 bases. The CDR3 covers 14 residues. The DNA for the CDR3 is TGTGCCTCATTGAGCGGGAGTCCCTACAATGAGCAGTTCTTC. Its protein product is CASLSGSPYNEQFF.

This clonotype was recorded at least ten times. The rearrangement joins TRBV9 to TRBJ1-1, with D possibly being TRBD1 (5 bases). V dropped 2 bases and J dropped 2 bases, with 7 bases sitting between them. CDR1 is SGDLS, CDR2 YYNGEE, per germline. This CDR3 comprises 13 residues. The CDR3 DNA sequence: TGTGCCAGCAGCGTCGGGGACAACACTGAAGCTTTCTTT. It is translated as CASSVGDNTEAFF.

This clonotype showed up many times. The V and J genes are TRBV7-3 and TRBJ2-7; 15 bases line up with TRBD2. Germline V gives CDR1 SGHTA, CDR2 FQGTGA. The V and J ends lost 4 bases and 0 bases, in that order; junction bases with no gene match: 7. This CDR3 spans 18 amino acids. The CDR3 nucleotides are TGTGCCAGCAGCTCGGGGACTAGCGGGAGGCCCTTCTCCTACGAGCAGTACTTC. As protein: CASSSGTSGRPFSYEQYF.

The rearrangement joins TRBV6-5 to TRBJ1-5; D uncertain. Trimming pared 4 bases from V and 2 bases from J, leaving 15 bases between. The V gene's germline CDR1 is MNHEY and CDR2 SVGAGI. The length of the CDR3 is 16 residues. CDR3 amino acids: CASSFSGRDGNQPQHF. CDR3 in DNA: TGTGCCAGCAGTTTCTCTGGGCGGGATGGCAATCAGCCCCAGCATTTT.

This clonotype was counted only a few times. The chain combines TRBV3-1 with TRBJ2-7; 9 bases agree with TRBD1. Trimming took 5 bases from V and 0 from J; bases not matched to a gene: 8. This CDR3 contains 16 residues. Per the germline V gene, CDR1 is LGHDT and CDR2 is YNNKEL (reference sequence). In DNA form, the CDR3 reads TGTGCCAGCAGCACAATCGACAGGGGGAACTCCTACGAGCAGTACTTC. Translation: CASSTIDRGNSYEQYF.

The chain links TRBV6-1 to TRBJ1-1; D is perhaps TRBD1 (5 bases). This CDR3 is built from 12 residues. V dropped 1 base and J dropped 7 bases, with 7 bases sitting between them. CDR1 and CDR2 from the germline V gene are MNHNS and SASEGT. Here the CDR3 reads CASSEGQSEAFF. Written as DNA, the CDR3 is TGTGCCAGCAGTGAAGGACAGAGTGAAGCTTTCTTT.

The gene calls are TRBV14 and TRBJ1-1; D is ambiguous. Trimming took 4 bases from V and 4 from J, leaving 19 bases between them. The CDR3 runs 16 residues. The germline CDR1 and CDR2 sequences are SGHDN and FVKESK. In DNA form, the CDR3 reads TGTGCCAGCAGCCCGCAAGTTGTGGGCAGGCGCACTGAAGCTTTCTTT. Protein product: CASSPQVVGRRTEAFF.

The chain joins TRBV12-3 or TRBV12-4 to TRBJ1-1; D is perhaps TRBD1 (6 bases). The CDR3 extends over 15 amino acids. Trimming removed 0 bases from V and 8 bases from J, with 16 bases in between. The CDR3 region is CASSLALGGPHEAFF. The CDR3 region has the DNA TGTGCCAGCAGTTTAGCGCTGGGGGGGCCTCACGAAGCTTTCTTT.

This clonotype was picked up a small number of times. The chain combines TRBV7-3 with TRBJ2-1, with a tentative D call TRBD2 (6 bases). Trimming shortened V by 3 bases and J by 8 bases, and 11 bases separated the two germline ends. Germline V CDR1 and CDR2: SGHTA, FQGTGA. The CDR3 is 13 residues long. CDR3: CASSFRPGDEQFF. The CDR3 DNA follows: TGTGCCAGCAGCTTCCGACCGGGGGATGAGCAGTTCTTC.

The chain has TRBV10-3 and TRBJ2-3, with 7 bases fitting TRBD2. CDR1 is ENHRY and CDR2 is SYGVKD in the germline V gene. This CDR3 is 15 amino acids long. V gave up 0 bases and J gave up 1 base; unmatched junction bases: 1. CDR3 loop: CAISESRGGTDTQYF. CDR3 bases: TGTGCCATCAGTGAGTCTCGGGGGGGCACAGATACGCAGTATTTT.

As to this clonotype: One end of the junction does not line up with germline, which may come from a read error. The J gene is TRBJ2-7, the V gene TRBV27, with D possibly TRBD2 on 6 matching bases. The CDR3 is 14 residues long. Germline CDR1 and CDR2: MNHEY and SMNVEV (reference sequence). The DNA for the CDR3 is TGTGCCAACAGTTTATCCGGGGGACCCTACGAGCAGTACTTC. As protein: CANSLSGGPYEQYF.

The rearrangement uses TRBV24-1 and TRBJ2-3; D remains ambiguous. The ends were cut back, 2 bases at V and 5 bases at J, with 7 bases in the middle. Germline-derived CDR1 and CDR2 are KGHDR and SFDVKD. The CDR3 loop spans 13 amino acids. CDR3 sequence: CATSDSILDTQYF. The CDR3 region has the DNA TGTGCCACCAGTGATTCCATTCTAGATACGCAGTATTTT.

The J gene is TRBJ2-7, the V gene TRBV20-1, with D possibly TRBD2 on 6 matching bases. With 3 bases removed from V and 9 bases from J, the gap between germline ends came to 15 bases. CDR1 DFQATT and CDR2 SNEGSKA come from the germline V gene (reference sequence). The CDR3 totals 12 residues. CDR3 DNA: TGCAGTGCTAGGGCGGGACGAGGCTTGCAGTACTTC. As protein: CSARAGRGLQYF.

The V gene is TRBV5-1, the J gene TRBJ1-5, with a weak D call TRBD1 (5 bases). The CDR3 is 18 residues long. V was shortened by 2 bases and J by 2 bases, with 20 bases between the two germline ends. Germline CDR1 reads SGHRS; CDR2 reads YFSETQ. The CDR3 loop is CASSFGGKAIEGNQPQHF. For the CDR3, the DNA is TGCGCCAGCAGCTTTGGGGGAAAGGCTATAGAAGGCAATCAGCCCCAGCATTTT.

This clonotype was detected only a few times. This chain joins TRBV7-9 and TRBJ2-1, with a weak D call TRBD2 (6 bases). Germline loops: CDR1 SEHNR, CDR2 FQNEAQ (reference sequence). Trimming shortened V by 4 bases and J by 5 bases, and 15 bases separated the two germline ends. This CDR3 spans 15 amino acids. The CDR3 DNA reads TGTGCCAGCAGCTGGGGCCTAGCGATCCACAATGAGCAGTTCTTC. Translation gives CASSWGLAIHNEQFF.

This clonotype was found a few times. This chain uses TRBV24-1 with TRBJ2-6; D unresolved. Trimming took 4 bases from V and 2 from J, leaving 5 bases between them. Germline loops: CDR1 KGHDR, CDR2 SFDVKD. The CDR3 spans 14 residues. CDR3: CATSEGPGANVLTF. Here the CDR3 DNA reads TGTGCCACCAGTGAAGGCCCTGGGGCCAACGTCCTGACTTTC.

The CDR3 is CASSTGGSPGELFF. The CDR3 DNA is TGTGCCAGCAGTACCGGAGGGAGCCCCGGGGAGCTGTTTTTT. The rearrangement uses TRBV6-1 and TRBJ2-2, with TRBD2 as a possible D gene (6 bases). This CDR3 has 14 amino acids. Deletions cut 5 bases from V and 6 bases from J, with 13 bases between. CDR1 and CDR2 (germline): MNHNS, SASEGT.

This clonotype was seen only once. The rearrangement uses TRBV5-1 and TRBJ2-7; TRBD1 is a possible D gene (5 bases). The germline V gene has CDR1 SGHRS and CDR2 YFSETQ. Trimming shortened V by 6 bases and J by 3 bases, and 7 bases separated the two germline ends. This CDR3 comprises 11 residues. The CDR3 DNA follows: TGCGCCAGCAAAGACAGCTACGAGCAGTACTTC. This encodes CASKDSYEQYF. Variable domain in full (rest from reference TRBV5-1 and TRBJ2-7): KAGVTQTPRYLIKTRGQQVTLSCSPISGHRSVSWYQQTPGQGLQFLFEYFSETQRNKGNFPGRFSGRQFSNSRSEMNVSTLELGDSALYLCASKDSYEQYFGPGTRLTVT.

This clonotype has at least ten counts. The V call is TRBV6-1, the J call TRBJ1-2, with TRBD1 matching 7 bases. CDR1 and CDR2 from the germline V gene are MNHNS and SASEGT. The ends lost 7 bases at V and 2 bases at J; junction bases unmatched: 10. There are 15 residues in the CDR3. DNA for the CDR3: TGTGCCAGCAATCCCCAAGGGACAGCCAACTATGGCTACACCTTC. As protein: CASNPQGTANYGYTF.